This is a list of T cell receptor beta chains from one sample in a study of somatic mutations in cytotoxic T cells in rheumatoid arthritis. Method: immunoSEQ multiplex PCR; TCRdb's copy keeps in-frame clones and lacks some. The sample includes 9,500 to 15,000 clones, roughly four fifths of them seen just once. The specimen sequenced was CD8+ T cells sorted from blood. The receptors stem from a woman aged 55 to 70 in good health. Both conserved end residues are part of each CDR3. The order of the fields is D gene, clone size, V gene, J gene, CDR3 DNA, CDR3 protein. The D gene is left open where the match is weak. Expanded clones are given a class, and other clones once, few, many or no size at all.

TRBD2	-	TRBV15	TRBJ2-5	TGTGCCACCAGCAGCGATAGCGGGGGTCTAAAAGAGACCCAGTACTTC	CATSSDSGGLKETQYF
TRBD1	-	TRBV12-5	TRBJ2-2	TGTGCTAGTGGTTTTTCAGGGGGAGTCGGGGAGCTGTTTTTT	CASGFSGGVGELFF
-	few	TRBV28	TRBJ1-5	TGTGCCAGCAGTCCCCCCGGGGGGGGAAGTCAGCCCCAGCATTTT	CASSPPGGGSQPQHF
TRBD2	-	TRBV7-3	TRBJ2-3	TGTGCCAGCAGCTTACGAGGGACTAGCGGGGGGAACACAGATACGCAGTATTTT	CASSLRGTSGGNTDTQYF
-	-	TRBV9	TRBJ2-1	TGTGCCAGCAGCGCTGCCGGGACTGCCTACAATGAGCAGTTCTTC	CASSAAGTAYNEQFF
-	-	TRBV7-8	TRBJ2-7	TGTGCCAGCAGCCCCTCCCAGGGGGGATTCTACGAGCAGTACTTC	CASSPSQGGFYEQYF
-	-	TRBV27	TRBJ2-1	TGTGCCAGCAGTTACACCTCCTACAATGAGCAGTTCTTC	CASSYTSYNEQFF
TRBD1	-	TRBV7-9	TRBJ2-3	TGTGCCAGCAGCGTGGGGGGACAGGGCGCAGATACGCAGTATTTT	CASSVGGQGADTQYF
-	-	TRBV5-5	TRBJ1-2	TGTGCCAGCAGCTTGGCTCAGGGGAACACCTTC	CASSLAQGNTF
TRBD2	-	TRBV9	TRBJ2-1	TGTGCCAGCAGCGGGACTAGCGGTTACAATGAGCAGTTCTTC	CASSGTSGYNEQFF
-	-	TRBV7-9	TRBJ1-2	TGTGCCAGCAGTTCGGACAGCAACTATGGCTACACCTTC	CASSSDSNYGYTF
TRBD1	-	TRBV5-5	TRBJ1-1	TGTGCCAGCTCACAGGGGGGGGGCACTGAAGCTTTCTTT	CASSQGGGTEAFF
TRBD2	-	TRBV9	TRBJ2-2	TGTGCCAGCAGCGTAGAGGCTAGCGGGGATACCGGGGAGCTGTTTTTT	CASSVEASGDTGELFF
TRBD2	-	TRBV7-2	TRBJ2-1	TGTGCCAGCAGCTTAGTAATCGGCGGGGGGGCCCAAGATGAGCAGTTCTTC	CASSLVIGGGAQDEQFF
-	medium-sized	TRBV28	TRBJ2-1	TGTGCCAGCAGTCGGGGTCAGGACAGTGTCAATGAGCAGTTCTTC	CASSRGQDSVNEQFF
TRBD1	-	TRBV2	TRBJ2-1	TGTGCCAGCAGTGAAGCCCCGCCCGGACAGGGAGTCAATGAGCAGTTCTTC	CASSEAPPGQGVNEQFF
-	-	TRBV18	TRBJ2-3	TGTGCCAGCTCACCACGGGCCCCGGCCGAAACGGCCCCCACAGATACGCAGTATTTT	CASSPRAPAETAPTDTQYF
-	-	TRBV5-1	TRBJ2-2	TGCGCCAGCAGCTTGGATCCCGGGAACACCGGGGAGCTGTTTTTT	CASSLDPGNTGELFF
TRBD1	-	TRBV9	TRBJ2-7	TGTGCCAGCAGCGGAGGGGGACAGGGGCTTTCCTACGAGCAGTACTTC	CASSGGGQGLSYEQYF
-	-	TRBV28	TRBJ1-5	TGTGCCAGCACCAATACAGGGACGGGAGGACAGCCCCAGCATTTT	CASTNTGTGGQPQHF
TRBD2	-	TRBV6-5	TRBJ2-4	TGTGCCAGCAGCCCGGGGGGGGGACGGCAAAACATTCAGTACTTC	CASSPGGGRQNIQYF
TRBD1	few	TRBV9	TRBJ2-5	TGTGCCAGCAGCGTCGCCGGGACAGTTAAAGAGACCCAGTACTTC	CASSVAGTVKETQYF
TRBD2	-	TRBV27	TRBJ2-2	TGTGCCAGCAGTCCGCCCTCTGGCGGGGGGGCTACCACCGGGGAGCTGTTTTTT	CASSPPSGGGATTGELFF